The rows below give T cell receptor beta chains drawn from one sample of a study of cytomegalovirus exposure and HLA in healthy donors. Assay used: immunoSEQ multiplex PCR; TCRdb lists only in-frame clones, some missing. The sample consists of about 140,000 clones, roughly 80% of them appearing once. The sample consisted of PBMCs. Every receptor here comes from a man aged 25-40 years in good health and CMV-seronegative. Both conserved end residues are part of each CDR3. The D gene is left open where the match is weak. Clone size is given for some rows only: seen once, a few or many times, or a class if the clone is expanded.

clone_size j_call d_call v_call cdr3_aa cdr3_nt
NA TRBJ2-2 TRBD2 TRBV19 CASSIASGSMLYPGELFF TGTGCCAGTAGTATAGCAAGCGGGAGTATGTTATATCCCGGGGAGCTGTTTTTT
NA TRBJ2-3 NA TRBV10-3 CAISEGRGGGDTQYF TGTGCCATCAGTGAAGGCCGGGGAGGGGGAGATACGCAGTATTTT
NA TRBJ2-7 NA TRBV11-2 CASSLASRYEQYF TGTGCCAGCAGCTTGGCTAGCAGGTACGAGCAGTACTTC
NA TRBJ2-1 TRBD2 TRBV7-2 CASRRYGTSGYNEQFF TGTGCCAGCAGACGTTACGGGACTAGCGGGTACAATGAGCAGTTCTTC
NA TRBJ2-7 TRBD2 TRBV4-2 CASSQDWTSYEQYF TGTGCCAGCAGCCAAGATTGGACTAGCTACGAGCAGTACTTC
NA TRBJ2-2 TRBD2 TRBV27 CASSLGLATGELFF TGTGCCAGCAGTTTGGGACTAGCCACCGGGGAGCTGTTTTTT
NA TRBJ1-2 TRBD1 TRBV9 CASSEGTASLGYTF TGTGCCAGCAGCGAGGGGACAGCATCTCTTGGCTACACCTTC
NA TRBJ2-1 TRBD1 TRBV29-1 CSVRTGGGSSYNEQFF TGCAGCGTTCGGACAGGGGGCGGGAGCTCCTACAATGAGCAGTTCTTC
NA TRBJ2-3 NA TRBV5-1 CASSLELRTDTQYF TGCGCCAGCAGCTTGGAACTACGCACAGATACGCAGTATTTT
NA TRBJ2-3 TRBD2 TRBV4-2 CASSQSPSAGEADTQYF TGTGCCAGCAGCCAATCCCCGTCCGCGGGAGAGGCAGATACGCAGTATTTT
few TRBJ2-4 NA TRBV4-1 CASSPSQGLNIQYF TGCGCCAGCAGTCCAAGCCAGGGCCTGAACATTCAGTACTTC
few TRBJ1-4 NA TRBV5-6 CASSRVATNEKLFF TGTGCCAGCAGCCGAGTTGCAACTAATGAAAAACTGTTTTTT
NA TRBJ2-1 TRBD2 TRBV6-5 CASSRSGGNEQFF TGTGCCAGCAGTAGATCCGGGGGGAATGAGCAGTTCTTC
NA TRBJ2-7 TRBD1 TRBV7-9 CASSLGTGYEQYF TGTGCCAGCAGCCTCGGGACAGGCTACGAGCAGTACTTC
NA TRBJ1-2 TRBD1 TRBV5-1 CASSSGQGSQGRYTF TGCGCCAGCAGCTCTGGACAGGGGTCGCAAGGGCGCTACACCTTC
once TRBJ2-1 TRBD2 TRBV28 CASSLGGSGITEQFF TGTGCCAGCAGTTTAGGGGGTAGCGGGATTACTGAGCAGTTCTTC
NA TRBJ1-5 NA TRBV7-2 CASSLQGRGSNQPQHF TGTGCCAGCAGCTTACAGGGGCGAGGTAGCAATCAGCCCCAGCATTTT
NA TRBJ2-1 NA TRBV5-1 CASSFTAYNEQFF TGCGCCAGCAGCTTCACAGCCTACAATGAGCAGTTCTTC
NA TRBJ1-5 NA TRBV6-6 CASSTPGQPQHF TGTGCCAGCTCCACACCGGGTCAGCCCCAGCATTTT
NA TRBJ2-1 TRBD2 TRBV10-3 CAIGGEVSYNEQFF TGTGCCATCGGGGGGGAGGTCTCCTACAATGAGCAGTTCTTC
NA TRBJ2-2 TRBD2 TRBV2 CASSRVLSGTNTGELFF TGTGCCAGCAGTAGGGTCCTTAGCGGGACGAACACCGGGGAGCTGTTTTTT
NA TRBJ1-4 NA TRBV11-2 CASSLEVGATNEKLFF TGTGCCAGCAGCTTAGAAGTTGGAGCAACTAATGAAAAACTGTTTTTT
few TRBJ2-4 NA TRBV5-1 CASSLAGRAQNIQYF TGCGCCAGCAGCTTGGCCGGTCGAGCCCAAAACATTCAGTACTTC
NA TRBJ2-7 NA TRBV2 CASSEPFTYEQYF TGTGCCAGCAGTGAACCGTTTACCTACGAGCAGTACTTC